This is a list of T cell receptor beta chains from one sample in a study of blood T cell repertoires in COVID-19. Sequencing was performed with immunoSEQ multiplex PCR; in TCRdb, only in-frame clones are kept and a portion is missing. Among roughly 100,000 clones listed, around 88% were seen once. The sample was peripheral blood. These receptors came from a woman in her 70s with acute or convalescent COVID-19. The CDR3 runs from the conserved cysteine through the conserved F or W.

CDR3 protein: CASSKKRKEGNGNTIYF; V gene: TRBV21-1
CDR3 protein: CASSQTGKNTEAFF; V gene: TRBV28
CDR3 protein: CSVVFTGKDYGYTF; V gene: TRBV29-1
CDR3 protein: CASSKKSGRRVSTDTQYF; V gene: TRBV28
CDR3 protein: CASSLQRGWETQYF; V gene: TRBV5-4
CDR3 protein: CASSDRGRSPYGYTF; V gene: TRBV27
CDR3 protein: CASSLLANPNREAFF; V gene: TRBV5-1
CDR3 protein: CASTQGRSTEAFF; V gene: TRBV18
CDR3 protein: CASSLRQNTGELFF; V gene: TRBV7-9
CDR3 protein: CASSLINTVAGNTIYF; V gene: TRBV4-1
CDR3 protein: CASSDNRGTGELFF; V gene: TRBV2
CDR3 protein: CASSRQGTYNSPLHF; V gene: TRBV6-5
CDR3 protein: CASSIRLNTEAFF; V gene: TRBV5-6
CDR3 protein: CSARTGNEQYF; V gene: TRBV20-1
CDR3 protein: CASISGQRRSGANVLTF; V gene: TRBV28
CDR3 protein: CASSPHWGGSSYEQYF; V gene: TRBV9
CDR3 protein: CSVGTSGFDEQFF; V gene: TRBV29-1